This T cell receptor (beta chain) stems from a study of cytomegalovirus exposure and HLA in healthy donors. It was with 60 Vbeta and 13 Jbeta primers that the PCR ran. Assay used: immunoSEQ multiplex PCR; TCRdb lists only in-frame clones, some missing. The profile shows about 140,000 clones, about 75% of them singletons. CDR1 is MNHEY, CDR2 SMNVEV, per germline (reference sequence). CDR3 size: 15 residues. Trimming took 5 bases from V and 4 from J, leaving 17 bases between them. Study-wide results and caveats: An apparent linkage of common viral pathogens to several of the most significant clusters emerged in a later analysis. Later analysis identified a missense DCLRE1C variant that was linked to TCR beta V- and J-gene trimming. A list of about 180 TCR beta chains associated with cytomegalovirus was given. High specificity and sensitivity for cytomegalovirus status were reported for the classifier.

Remarks on this clone: Its antigen remains unidentified.

This chain links TRBV27 with TRBJ1-2; TRBD1 might be the D (6 bases). The sequence came from a woman in her 30s in good health and CMV-seronegative. Sample: PBMCs. CDR3 amino acids: CASSGLGAGAYGYTF. The CDR3 nucleotides read TGTGCCAGCAGTGGGTTGGGGGCGGGGGCCTATGGCTACACCTTC.